The present T cell receptor beta chain was sequenced within a study of molecular identifiers for immune sequencing clone quantification. Study conclusions and caveats: It was shown that clones above 20 RNA copies held over 99% of effector molecules, but under 1% in naive cells. Among some 910,000 naive cells, as was reported, spiked Jurkat TCR RNA from one cell was detectable.

Germline-derived CDR1 and CDR2 are MNHEY and SMNVEV (reference sequence). This CDR3 comprises 14 residues. TCR libraries were built in bulk with a published protocol and specific TCR primers. TCRdb processed the PCR reads anew with MiXCR; each CDR3 protein has one entry. The table includes about 320,000 distinct CDR3 sequences, over 20% detected once. This clonotype has just one count. Its antigen is as yet unknown. At one end, the junction sequence differs from germline, possibly due to a read error. Libraries from naive CD8 cells were generated from about 20,000 to 1,000,000 sorted cells (with 10%, 30% or 50% RNA).

This chain links TRBV27 with TRBJ1-5; TRBD1 matches at 8 bases. What was sequenced was naive CD8+ T cells from blood, with Jurkat cell RNA spiked in. Subset reported: FACS-sorted CD8+CD4-CCR7+CD45RA+ naive T cells. The sequence was collected from a human donor in good health. Some libraries in this study had Jurkat cell RNA spiked in. The CDR3 DNA reads as TGTGCCAGCAGTAACAGGGGGTTCAATCATCCCCAGCATTTT. The encoded protein is CASSNRGFNHPQHF.